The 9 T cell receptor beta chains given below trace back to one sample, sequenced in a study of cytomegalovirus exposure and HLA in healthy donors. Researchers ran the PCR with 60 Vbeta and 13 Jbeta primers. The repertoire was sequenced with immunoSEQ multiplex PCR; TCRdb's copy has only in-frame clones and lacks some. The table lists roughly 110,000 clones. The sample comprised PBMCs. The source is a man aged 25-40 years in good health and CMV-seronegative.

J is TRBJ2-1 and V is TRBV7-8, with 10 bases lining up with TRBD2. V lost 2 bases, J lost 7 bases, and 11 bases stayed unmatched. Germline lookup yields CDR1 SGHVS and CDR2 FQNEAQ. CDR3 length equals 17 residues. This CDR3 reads CASSLIPGLAYTNEQFF. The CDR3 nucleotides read TGTGCCAGCAGCTTAATACCGGGACTAGCGTATACGAATGAGCAGTTCTTC.

The CDR3 DNA is TGTGCCAGCAGCGGTGGGGGGGGTAGCAATCCCTACAATGAGCAGTTCTTC. Translating gives CASSGGGGSNPYNEQFF. This rearrangement joins TRBV9 to TRBJ2-1; 7 bases agree with TRBD2. V shed 3 bases, J shed 2 bases, and the junction held 11 bases outside the gene matches. The CDR3 spans 17 residues. Germline V gene lookup returns CDR1 SGDLS and CDR2 YYNGEE.

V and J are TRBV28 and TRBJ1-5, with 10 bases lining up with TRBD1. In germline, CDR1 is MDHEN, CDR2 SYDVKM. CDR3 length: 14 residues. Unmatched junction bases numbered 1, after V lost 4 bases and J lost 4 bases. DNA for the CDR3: TGTGCCAGCAGTTCGGGACAGGGGAATCAGCCCCAGCATTTT. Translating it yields CASSSGQGNQPQHF.

In DNA form, the CDR3 reads TGTGCCAGCAGTTTATTCGGACAGGGGCATGGCTACACCTTC. Translated: CASSLFGQGHGYTF. The rearrangement uses TRBV27 and TRBJ1-2; 9 bases agree with TRBD1. The CDR3 extends over 14 amino acids. Germline CDR1 is MNHEY and CDR2 is SMNVEV (reference sequence). V shed 1 base and J 6 bases; nucleotides not matched to a gene: 3.

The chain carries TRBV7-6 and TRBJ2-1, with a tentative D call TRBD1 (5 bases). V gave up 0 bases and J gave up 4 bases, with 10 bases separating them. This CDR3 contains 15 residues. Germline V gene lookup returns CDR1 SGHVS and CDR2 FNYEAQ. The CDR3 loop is CASSLAQGGYNEQFF. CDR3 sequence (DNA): TGTGCCAGCAGCTTAGCTCAGGGCGGATACAATGAGCAGTTCTTC. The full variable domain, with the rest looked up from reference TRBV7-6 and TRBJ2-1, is GAGVSQSPRYKVTKRGQDVALRCDPISGHVSLYWYRQALGQGPEFLTYFNYEAQQDKSGLPNDRFSAERPEGSISTLTIQRTEQRDSAMYRCASSLAQGGYNEQFFGPGTRLTVL.

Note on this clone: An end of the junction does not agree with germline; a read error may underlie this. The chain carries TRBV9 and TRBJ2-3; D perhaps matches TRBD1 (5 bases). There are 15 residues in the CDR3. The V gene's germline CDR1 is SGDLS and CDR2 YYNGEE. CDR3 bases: TGTGCCAGCAGCGTAGCAGGGATCAGCACAGATACGCGGTATTTT. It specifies CASSVAGISTDTRYF.

The CDR3 DNA follows: TGCGCCAGCAGCGCGAAACGGGGGACTAGCACAGATACGCAGTATTTT. Its protein product is CASSAKRGTSTDTQYF. The rearrangement joins TRBV5-1 to TRBJ2-3; D may be TRBD2 (6 bases). The V end lost 4 bases, the J end lost 0 bases, and 15 bases lay between the germline ends. Germline V gene sequence: CDR1 SGHRS, CDR2 YFSETQ. The CDR3 has 16 residues.

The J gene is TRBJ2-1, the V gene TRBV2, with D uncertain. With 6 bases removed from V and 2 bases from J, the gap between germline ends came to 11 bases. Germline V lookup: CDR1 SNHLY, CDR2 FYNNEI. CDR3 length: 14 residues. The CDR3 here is CASSPVATYNEQFF. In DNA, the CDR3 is TGTGCCAGCAGCCCTGTAGCCACCTACAATGAGCAGTTCTTC.

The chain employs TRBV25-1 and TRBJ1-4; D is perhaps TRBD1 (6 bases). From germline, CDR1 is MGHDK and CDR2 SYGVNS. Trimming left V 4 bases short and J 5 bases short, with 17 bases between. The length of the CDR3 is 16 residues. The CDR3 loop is CASSGGGSWGNEKLFF. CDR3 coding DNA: TGTGCCAGCAGTGGGGGGGGCTCCTGGGGGAATGAAAAACTGTTTTTT. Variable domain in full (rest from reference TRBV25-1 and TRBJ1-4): EADIYQTPRYLVIGTGKKITLECSQTMGHDKMYWYQQDPGMELHLIHYSYGVNSTEKGDLSSESTVSRIRTEHFPLTLESARPSHTSQYLCASSGGGSWGNEKLFFGSGTQLSVL.